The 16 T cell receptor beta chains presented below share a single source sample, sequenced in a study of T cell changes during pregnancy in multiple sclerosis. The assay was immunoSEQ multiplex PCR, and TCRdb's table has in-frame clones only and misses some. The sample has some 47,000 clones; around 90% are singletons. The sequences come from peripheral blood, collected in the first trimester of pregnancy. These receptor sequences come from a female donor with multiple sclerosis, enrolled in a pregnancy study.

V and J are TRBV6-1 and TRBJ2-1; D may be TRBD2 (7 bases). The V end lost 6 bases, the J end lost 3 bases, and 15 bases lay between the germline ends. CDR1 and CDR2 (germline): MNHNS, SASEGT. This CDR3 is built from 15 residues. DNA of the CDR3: TGTGCCAGCAGGGGGGGGCCGATCTTCTACAATGAGCAGTTCTTC. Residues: CASRGGPIFYNEQFF.

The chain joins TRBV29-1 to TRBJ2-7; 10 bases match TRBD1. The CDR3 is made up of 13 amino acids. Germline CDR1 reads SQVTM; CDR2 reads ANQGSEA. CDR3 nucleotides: TGCAGTGTCGGGGACAGGGGCCGCTACGAGCAGTACTTC. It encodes CSVGDRGRYEQYF.

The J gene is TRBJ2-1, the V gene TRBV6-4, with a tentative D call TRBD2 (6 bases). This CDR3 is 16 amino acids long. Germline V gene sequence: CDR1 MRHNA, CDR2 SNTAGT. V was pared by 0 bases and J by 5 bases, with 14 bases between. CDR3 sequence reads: CASSDSSGRGHNEQFF. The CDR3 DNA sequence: TGTGCCAGCAGTGACTCGTCCGGGAGAGGCCACAATGAGCAGTTCTTC.

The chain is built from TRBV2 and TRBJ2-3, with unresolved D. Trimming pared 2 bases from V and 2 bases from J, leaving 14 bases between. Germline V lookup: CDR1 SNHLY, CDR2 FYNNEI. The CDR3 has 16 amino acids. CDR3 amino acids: CASSELGLVLTDTQYF. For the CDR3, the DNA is TGTGCCAGCAGTGAATTGGGTCTAGTCCTCACAGATACGCAGTATTTT.

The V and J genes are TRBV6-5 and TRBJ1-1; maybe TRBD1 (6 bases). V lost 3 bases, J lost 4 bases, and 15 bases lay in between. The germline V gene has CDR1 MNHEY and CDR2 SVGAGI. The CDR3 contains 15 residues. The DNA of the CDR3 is TGTGCCAGCAGTTATCAGGGGCCCCGTGCCACTGAAGCTTTCTTT. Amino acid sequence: CASSYQGPRATEAFF.

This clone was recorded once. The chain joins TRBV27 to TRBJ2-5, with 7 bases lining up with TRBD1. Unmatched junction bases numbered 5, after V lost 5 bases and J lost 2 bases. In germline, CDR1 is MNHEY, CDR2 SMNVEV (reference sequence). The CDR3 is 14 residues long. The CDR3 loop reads CASSPGTEQETQYF. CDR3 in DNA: TGTGCCAGCAGTCCTGGGACAGAACAAGAGACCCAGTACTTC.

Here the CDR3 DNA reads TGTGCCAGCAGTTTAGAGGCAGTACTGAACAATGAGCAGTTCTTC. This translates into CASSLEAVLNNEQFF. V gene TRBV28 combines with J gene TRBJ2-1; no clear D gene. CDR1 and CDR2 from the germline V gene are MDHEN and SYDVKM. CDR3 length equals 15 residues. Trimming pared 2 bases from V and 5 bases from J, leaving 13 bases between.

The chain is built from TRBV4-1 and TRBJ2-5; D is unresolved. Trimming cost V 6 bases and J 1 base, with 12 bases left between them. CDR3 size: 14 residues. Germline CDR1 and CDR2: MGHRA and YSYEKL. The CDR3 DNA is TGCGCCAGCAGTCCCTCACCAGTCCAAGAGACCCAGTACTTC. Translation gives CASSPSPVQETQYF.

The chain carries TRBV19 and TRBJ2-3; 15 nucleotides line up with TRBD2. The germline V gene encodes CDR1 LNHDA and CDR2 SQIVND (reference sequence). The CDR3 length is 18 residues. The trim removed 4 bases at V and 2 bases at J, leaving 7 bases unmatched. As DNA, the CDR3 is TGTGCCAGTAGTACCGGGACTAGCGGGGGGCGGGTCACAGATACGCAGTATTTT. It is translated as CASSTGTSGGRVTDTQYF.

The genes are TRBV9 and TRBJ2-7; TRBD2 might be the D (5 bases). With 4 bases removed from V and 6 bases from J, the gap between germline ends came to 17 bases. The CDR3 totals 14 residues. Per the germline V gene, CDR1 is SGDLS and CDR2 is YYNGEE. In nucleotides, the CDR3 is TGTGCCAGCAGCCCTGAGGGCCTACCCGGCGAGCAGTACTTC. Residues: CASSPEGLPGEQYF.

CDR3 region: CASSLGGRGQETQYF. CDR3 bases: TGCGCCAGCAGCTTGGGGGGCAGGGGGCAAGAGACCCAGTACTTC. V gene TRBV5-1 combines with J gene TRBJ2-5; 7 nucleotides align to TRBD1. After removal of 0 bases from V and 2 bases from J, the junction contained 4 bases not matched to a gene. The CDR3 consists of 15 residues. In germline, CDR1 is SGHRS, CDR2 YFSETQ.

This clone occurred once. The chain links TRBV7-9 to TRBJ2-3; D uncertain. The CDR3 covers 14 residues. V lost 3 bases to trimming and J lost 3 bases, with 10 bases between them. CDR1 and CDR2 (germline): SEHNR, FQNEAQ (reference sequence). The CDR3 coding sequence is TGTGCCAGCAGCTTTATTACCGGTACAGATACGCAGTATTTT. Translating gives CASSFITGTDTQYF.

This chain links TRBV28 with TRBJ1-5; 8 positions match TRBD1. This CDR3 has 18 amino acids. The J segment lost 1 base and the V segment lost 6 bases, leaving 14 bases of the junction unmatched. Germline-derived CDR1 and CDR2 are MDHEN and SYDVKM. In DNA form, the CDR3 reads TGTGCCAGCAGCCCGACAGGGGCGCTTTATGGAAGCAATCAGCCCCAGCATTTT. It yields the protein CASSPTGALYGSNQPQHF.

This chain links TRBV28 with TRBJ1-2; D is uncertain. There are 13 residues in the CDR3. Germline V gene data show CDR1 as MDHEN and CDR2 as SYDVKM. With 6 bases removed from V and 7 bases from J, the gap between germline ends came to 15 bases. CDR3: CASSFSGARGYTF. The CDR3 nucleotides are TGTGCCAGCAGCTTTTCTGGAGCCCGTGGCTACACCTTC.

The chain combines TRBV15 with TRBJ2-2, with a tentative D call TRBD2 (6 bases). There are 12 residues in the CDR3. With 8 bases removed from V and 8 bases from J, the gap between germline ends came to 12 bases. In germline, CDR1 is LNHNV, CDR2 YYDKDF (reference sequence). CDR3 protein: CATGREVGELFF. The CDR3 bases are TGTGCCACCGGAAGGGAGGTGGGGGAGCTGTTTTTT.

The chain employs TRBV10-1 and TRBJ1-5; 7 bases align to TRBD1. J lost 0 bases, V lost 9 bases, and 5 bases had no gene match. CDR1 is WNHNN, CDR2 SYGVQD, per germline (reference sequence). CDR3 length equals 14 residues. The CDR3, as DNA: TGCGCCAGAGAACAGGGGTATAGCAATCAGCCCCAGCATTTT. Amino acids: CAREQGYSNQPQHF.